Sequencing of this TCR beta chain was carried out in a study of T cells after posttransplantation cyclophosphamide. The study, taken as a whole, reports: TRB overlap between skin or GI tissue T cells and blood was limited.

Sampled 1 year posttransplant, controls received myeloablative marrow transplants, methotrexate and a calcineurin inhibitor. Produced via immunoSEQ multiplex PCR; TCRdb's table is partial and in-frame only. The table has about 21,000 clones, approximately 86% seen once; the top ten hold approximately 2%. Notes on this clone: Its antigen remains unknown.

CDR1 is PRHDT and CDR2 is FYEKMQ in the germline V gene (reference sequence). This CDR3 spans 13 amino acids. V shed 3 bases and J shed 0 bases, with 5 bases lying between them. The sequence derives from a female patient aged 30 to 45 who received an allogeneic stem cell transplant from an unrelated donor, was CMV-positive, and had acute and chronic GVHD. The graft donor may be the source of some T cells. The material was PBMCs, obtained 350 to 400 days after allogeneic stem cell transplant with calcineurin inhibitor and methotrexate. This chain connects TRBV13 to TRBJ1-1; D is unresolved. CDR3 nucleotides: TGTGCCAGCAGCTTTATAATGAACACTGAAGCTTTCTTT. It encodes CASSFIMNTEAFF.